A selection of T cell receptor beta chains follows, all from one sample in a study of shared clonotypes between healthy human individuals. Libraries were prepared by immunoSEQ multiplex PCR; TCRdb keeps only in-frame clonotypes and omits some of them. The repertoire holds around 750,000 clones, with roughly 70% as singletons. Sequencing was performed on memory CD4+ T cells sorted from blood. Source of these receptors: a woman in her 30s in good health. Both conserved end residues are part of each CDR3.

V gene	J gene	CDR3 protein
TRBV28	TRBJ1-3	CASSLGAGPGNTIYF
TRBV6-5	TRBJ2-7	CASSYGGAPSGEQYF
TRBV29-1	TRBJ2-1	CSVTSGGQSYNEQFF
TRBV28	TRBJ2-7	CASREGTYPYEQYF
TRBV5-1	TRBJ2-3	CASSLVVGSTDTQYF
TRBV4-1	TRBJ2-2	CASSRSAGELFF
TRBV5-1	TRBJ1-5	CASSLNGNSNQPQHF
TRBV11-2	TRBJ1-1	CASSLWQNTEAFF
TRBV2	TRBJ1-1	CASRKEAGMNTEAFF
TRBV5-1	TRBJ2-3	CASSLPSGSTDTQYF
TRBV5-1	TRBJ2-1	CASSTYTLSYNEQFF
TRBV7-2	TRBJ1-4	CASSWDKGRGEKLFF
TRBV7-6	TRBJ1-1	CASSPPGPGVAFF
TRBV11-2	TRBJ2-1	CASSHSDGAVNEQFF
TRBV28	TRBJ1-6	CASSQGYNSPLHF
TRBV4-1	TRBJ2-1	CASSQPLGLAGGGEQFF
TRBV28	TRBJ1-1	CASSFPGQGNTEAFF
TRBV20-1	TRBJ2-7	CSARDDREQYF
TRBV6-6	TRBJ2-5	CASSLRNQETQYF
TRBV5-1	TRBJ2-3	CASSLGIGGSGTDTQYF
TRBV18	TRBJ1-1	CASRPGGAAVLTAFF
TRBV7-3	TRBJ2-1	CASSLAFDNEQFF
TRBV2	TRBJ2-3	CASSRETGLGRTQYF
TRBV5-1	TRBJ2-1	CASSWTSGRDNEQFF
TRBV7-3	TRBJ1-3	CASSSGVSSGNTIYF
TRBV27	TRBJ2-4	CASNPLGGSYELAKNIQYF
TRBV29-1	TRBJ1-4	CSVAEGEGEKLFF
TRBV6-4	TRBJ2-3	CASSPSSGRGPDTQYF
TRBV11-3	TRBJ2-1	CASSSSGSGNYNEQFF
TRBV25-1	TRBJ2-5	CASSEYTGERWETQYF
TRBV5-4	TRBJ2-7	CASSLQGASYEQYF
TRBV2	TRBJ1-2	CASELVGYGYTF
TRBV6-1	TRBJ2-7	CASSVQDEQYF
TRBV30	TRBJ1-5	CAWSGHSNSNQPQHF
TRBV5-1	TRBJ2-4	CASSSDRGGDIQYF
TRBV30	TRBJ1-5	CAWSSGQNSNQPQHF
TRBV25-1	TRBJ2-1	CASSESKDSYNEQFF
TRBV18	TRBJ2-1	CASSRDGYNEQFF
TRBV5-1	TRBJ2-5	CASSLLRQRETQYF
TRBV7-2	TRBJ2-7	CASNRGLGRQYF
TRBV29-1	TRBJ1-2	CSALPDSYGYTF
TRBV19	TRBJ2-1	CASNKRVSLNEQFF
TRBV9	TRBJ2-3	CASSVGLAGVVDTQYF
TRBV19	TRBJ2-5	CASSLRGGRGQETQYF
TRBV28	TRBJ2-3	CASSLIGSSGIGDTQYF
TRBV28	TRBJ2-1	CASTPRTGTYNEQFF
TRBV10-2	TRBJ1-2	CASRPGANYGYTF
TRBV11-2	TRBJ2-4	CASSFSGPQYF
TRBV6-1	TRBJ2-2	CASSAQGGVNTGELFF
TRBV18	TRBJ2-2	CASSQESLGTGELFF
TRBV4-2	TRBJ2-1	CASSQEGSEQFF
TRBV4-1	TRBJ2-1	CASSQDQRGLAILKSNEQFF
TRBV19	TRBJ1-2	CASSIPSAARGYTF
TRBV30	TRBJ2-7	CAWNDRASGRYSYEQYF
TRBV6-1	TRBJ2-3	CASSEWAGSASDTQYF
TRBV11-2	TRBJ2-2	CASSLYGTANTGELFF
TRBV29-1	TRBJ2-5	CSARLLAGGSETQYF